Sequencing of this T cell receptor (beta chain) was carried out in a study of T cells expressing NK-cell markers. TCRdb re-called the 5' RACE reads, yielding one record per CDR3 amino acid sequence without DNA. This sample's table has 350,000 to 400,000 distinct CDR3 sequences. The clonotype comes from a woman between 50 and 59 years old in good health. The sample taken for sequencing was blood T cells: a sorted CD56 or NKG2C T cell subset, CD4+ or CD8+ T cells, or bulk PBMC T cells (not recorded which).

Here the CDR3 reads CASSIEEGGPEAFF. The rearrangement uses TRBV19 and TRBJ1-1. CDR1 LNHDA and CDR2 SQIVND come from the germline V gene (reference sequence). CDR3 length: 14 amino acids.